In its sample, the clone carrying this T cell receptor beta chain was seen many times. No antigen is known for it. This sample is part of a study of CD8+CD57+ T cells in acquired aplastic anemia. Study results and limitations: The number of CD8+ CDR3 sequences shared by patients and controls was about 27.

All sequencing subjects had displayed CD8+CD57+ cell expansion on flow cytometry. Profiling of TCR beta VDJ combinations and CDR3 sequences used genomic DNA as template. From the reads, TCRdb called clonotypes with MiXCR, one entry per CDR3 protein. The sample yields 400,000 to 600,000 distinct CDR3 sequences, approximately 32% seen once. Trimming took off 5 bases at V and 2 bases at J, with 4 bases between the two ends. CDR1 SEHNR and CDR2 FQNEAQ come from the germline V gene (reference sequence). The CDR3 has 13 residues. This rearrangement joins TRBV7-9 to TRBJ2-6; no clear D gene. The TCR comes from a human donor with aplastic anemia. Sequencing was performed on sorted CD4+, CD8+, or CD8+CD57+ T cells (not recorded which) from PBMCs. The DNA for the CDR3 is TGTGCCAGCAGCCCAACTGGGGCCAACGTCCTGACTTTC. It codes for CASSPTGANVLTF.